This T cell receptor beta chain came from a study of blood T cell repertoires in COVID-19. Study summary: Donors in the United States, Italy and Spain gave samples during acute or convalescent COVID-19.

TCRdb's table, derived via immunoSEQ multiplex PCR, lists solely in-frame clones and lacks some. The sample has roughly 99,000 clones; about 90% are singletons. The sequencing sample was made of peripheral blood. The TCR sequence derives from a woman in her 30s with acute or convalescent COVID-19.

CDR3 region: CASSADRVQGQNYGYTF. For the CDR3, the DNA is TGTGCCAGCAGTGCGGACAGGGTTCAGGGCCAAAACTATGGCTACACCTTC. V is TRBV6-1 and J is TRBJ1-2; 8 nucleotides match TRBD1. The CDR3 is 17 residues long. CDR1 MNHNS and CDR2 SASEGT come from the germline V gene. The J segment lost 2 bases and the V segment lost 4 bases, leaving 12 bases of the junction unmatched.